This TCR beta chain was sequenced during a study of T cells in Graves' hyperthyroidism and ophthalmopathy. It was RNA transcripts that yielded the amplified TCR beta CDR3 regions. The TCR CDR3 first-round RT-PCR relied on the HTBI primer set. TCRdb used MiXCR to reprocess the multiplex PCR reads, holding one entry per CDR3 protein. The table lists more than 600,000 distinct CDR3 sequences, 16% of them singletons. The specimen was blood. This TCR derives from a man between 18 and 29 years old with Graves' hyperthyroidism.

CDR3: CSAEGQGESYNEQFF. The CDR3 DNA reads as TGCAGCGCTGAGGGCCAGGGCGAATCCTACAATGAGCAGTTCTTC. The chain couples TRBV29-1 to TRBJ2-1; D might be TRBD1 or TRBD2, each matching 5 bases. Germline V CDR1 and CDR2: SQVTM, ANQGSEA. There are 15 residues in the CDR3. The V end was cut by 7 bases, the J end by 1 base, with 17 bases between.